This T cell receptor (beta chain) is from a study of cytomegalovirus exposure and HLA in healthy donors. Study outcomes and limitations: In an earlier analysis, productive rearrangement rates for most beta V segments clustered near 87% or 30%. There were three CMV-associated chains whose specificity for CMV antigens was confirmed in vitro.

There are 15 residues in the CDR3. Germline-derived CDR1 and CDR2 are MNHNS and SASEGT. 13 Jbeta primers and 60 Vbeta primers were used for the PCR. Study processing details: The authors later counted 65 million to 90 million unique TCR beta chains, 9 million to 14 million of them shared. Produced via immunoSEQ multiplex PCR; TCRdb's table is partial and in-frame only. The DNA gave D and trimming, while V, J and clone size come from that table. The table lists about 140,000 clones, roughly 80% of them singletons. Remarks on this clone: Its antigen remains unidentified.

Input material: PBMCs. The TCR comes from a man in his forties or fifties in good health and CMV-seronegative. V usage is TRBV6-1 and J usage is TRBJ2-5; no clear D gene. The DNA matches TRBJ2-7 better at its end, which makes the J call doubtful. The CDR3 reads CASSDAGLSSYEQYF. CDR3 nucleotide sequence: TGTGCCAGCAGTGATGCAGGTCTGAGCTCCTACGAGCAGTACTTC.